These 24 T cell receptor beta chains were all obtained from the same sample, sequenced in a study of blood T cell repertoires in COVID-19. This table comes from immunoSEQ multiplex PCR, and its TCRdb copy is limited to in-frame clones, with some not included. In the table there are 30,000 to 40,000 clones, about 86% of which are singletons. The sequenced material came from peripheral blood. These TCRs come from a woman of 80 years or more with active or convalescent COVID-19.

The rearrangement joins TRBV7-9 to TRBJ1-5; the D is unclear. Germline values: CDR1 SEHNR, CDR2 FQNEAQ (reference sequence). The CDR3 is 15 amino acids. The V and J ends lost 4 bases and 0 bases respectively, with 10 bases between them. For the CDR3, the DNA is TGTGCCAGCAGCTCCGTCGGTGATAGCAATCAGCCCCAGCATTTT. Amino acid sequence: CASSSVGDSNQPQHF.

The V call is TRBV28, the J call TRBJ1-5; 9 bases align to TRBD1. The CDR3 is made up of 16 amino acids. Germline lookup yields CDR1 MDHEN and CDR2 SYDVKM. V gave up 3 bases and J gave up 6 bases; unmatched junction bases: 9. The CDR3 here is CASSLALQGAFQPQHF. CDR3 nucleotide sequence: TGTGCCAGCAGTTTGGCGTTACAGGGGGCGTTTCAGCCCCAGCATTTT.

V gene TRBV28 combines with J gene TRBJ1-3; tentatively, D is TRBD1 (5 bases). Germline V lookup: CDR1 MDHEN, CDR2 SYDVKM. V lost 3 bases and J lost 4, with 7 bases in between. This CDR3 spans 13 amino acids. CDR3 nucleotides: TGTGCCAGCAGTTTGCAGGGAGGAAACACCATATATTTT. Translating it yields CASSLQGGNTIYF.

This clone showed up just a few times. The chain employs TRBV7-6 and TRBJ1-1, with D possibly being TRBD1 (5 bases). Germline-derived CDR1 and CDR2 are SGHVS and FNYEAQ. Trimming pared 1 base from V and 2 bases from J, leaving 11 bases between. The CDR3 spans 15 residues. CDR3 sequence (DNA): TGTGCCAGCAGCTTAGAAAGGACATCTAACACTGAAGCTTTCTTT. Amino acid sequence: CASSLERTSNTEAFF.

V and J are TRBV18 and TRBJ2-5; D not certain. In germline, CDR1 is KGHSH, CDR2 LQKENI. V shed 6 bases and J shed 5 bases, with 13 bases lying between them. The CDR3 totals 13 residues. Here the CDR3 reads CASSPGRRETQYF. The CDR3 DNA sequence: TGTGCCAGCTCCCCTGGGCGTAGGGAGACCCAGTACTTC.

V is TRBV11-2 and J is TRBJ2-1; 10 bases map to TRBD1. Germline V gene data show CDR1 as SGHAT and CDR2 as FQNNGV. This CDR3 has 16 residues. V shed 4 bases and J 3 bases; nucleotides not matched to a gene: 6. CDR3 DNA sequence: TGTGCCAGCAGCTCAGCCGGGACAGGGGACTACAATGAGCAGTTCTTC. It translates to CASSSAGTGDYNEQFF.

This chain connects TRBV5-6 to TRBJ2-5; D is unresolved. The length of the CDR3 is 15 residues. V lost 0 bases and J lost 1, with 10 bases in between. Per germline, CDR1 SGHDT and CDR2 YYEEEE. The CDR3 DNA sequence: TGTGCCAGCAGCTTGGTGGCTAGAGCCCAAGAGACCCAGTACTTC. Its translation is CASSLVARAQETQYF. Complete variable domain (other parts from reference TRBV5-6 and TRBJ2-5): DAGVTQSPTHLIKTRGQQVTLRCSPKSGHDTVSWYQQALGQGPQFIFQYYEEEERQRGNFPDRFSGHQFPNYSSELNVNALLLGDSALYLCASSLVARAQETQYFGPGTRLLVL.

The chain employs TRBV28 and TRBJ2-7, with 12 bases identical to TRBD1. The CDR3 runs to 15 residues. Germline assignment: CDR1 MDHEN and CDR2 SYDVKM. J gave up 5 bases and V 3 bases, and 5 bases lay outside the gene matches. DNA of the CDR3: TGTGCCAGCAGTTTTCCCGGGACAGGGGGCAACGAGCAGTACTTC. This gives the protein CASSFPGTGGNEQYF.

The chain is built from TRBV2 and TRBJ1-1; tentative D call: TRBD1 (6 bases). This CDR3 contains 14 residues. Trimming pared 7 bases from V and 4 bases from J, leaving 16 bases between. From germline, CDR1 is SNHLY and CDR2 FYNNEI. This CDR3 reads CASTLTGKGTEAFF. CDR3 nucleotide sequence: TGTGCCAGCACCCTGACAGGTAAGGGCACTGAAGCTTTCTTT.

This clone was counted a few times. The rearrangement uses TRBV29-1 and TRBJ2-1, with TRBD1 matching over 8 bases. The germline V gene has CDR1 SQVTM and CDR2 ANQGSEA. CDR3 length equals 14 residues. The V gene end was trimmed by 6 bases and the J gene end by 7 bases; junction bases not matched to a gene: 11. The CDR3 nucleotides read TGCAGCGTATCCGCAGGGGGCATCAATAATGAGCAGTTCTTC. This translates into CSVSAGGINNEQFF.

This chain links TRBV7-3 with TRBJ2-2, with no clear D. The CDR3 contains 13 residues. Germline V gives CDR1 SGHTA, CDR2 FQGTGA. V dropped 4 bases and J dropped 1 base, with 4 bases sitting between them. The chain's CDR3 is CASSSKNTGELFF. CDR3 in DNA: TGTGCCAGCAGCTCCAAGAACACCGGGGAGCTGTTTTTT.

The J gene is TRBJ2-7, the V gene TRBV5-1; TRBD1 matches 7 bases. CDR3 length equals 14 residues. Germline values: CDR1 SGHRS, CDR2 YFSETQ. The V segment lost 0 bases and the J segment 5 bases; nucleotides outside the gene matches: 5. The CDR3 spells CASSLGQGAHEQYF. In DNA form, the CDR3 reads TGCGCCAGCAGCTTGGGACAGGGAGCCCACGAGCAGTACTTC.

This chain uses TRBV5-1 with TRBJ2-5; D might be TRBD1 (6 bases). From germline, CDR1 is SGHRS and CDR2 YFSETQ. The CDR3 is made up of 14 amino acids. Trimming stripped 4 bases from V and 1 base from J, with 11 bases between. CDR3 in amino acids: CASSDGQSQETQYF. CDR3 nucleotides: TGCGCCAGCAGCGACGGACAGTCCCAAGAGACCCAGTACTTC.

CDR3 nucleotide sequence: TGTGCCAGCAAAACACAGGATAGCAATCAGCCCCAGCATTTT. Translating gives CASKTQDSNQPQHF. This rearrangement joins TRBV2 to TRBJ1-5; maybe TRBD1 (5 bases). Germline V lookup: CDR1 SNHLY, CDR2 FYNNEI. The CDR3 runs to 14 residues. The V and J ends lost 7 bases and 0 bases respectively, with 10 bases between them.

The chain joins TRBV3-1 (or the pseudogene TRBV3-2) to TRBJ2-3; 11 bases map to TRBD2. Germline assignment: CDR1 LGHDT and CDR2 YNNKEL (reference sequence). CDR3 size: 17 residues. The V and J ends lost 0 bases and 2 bases, in that order; junction bases with no gene match: 4. The CDR3 sequence: CASSQDWTSGPTDTQYF. CDR3 coding DNA: TGTGCCAGCAGCCAAGATTGGACTAGCGGGCCCACAGATACGCAGTATTTT.

The V and J genes are TRBV19 and TRBJ1-2; 8 nucleotides agree with TRBD1. CDR1 and CDR2 (germline): LNHDA, SQIVND (reference sequence). The CDR3 sequence is 16 residues long. V gave up 4 bases and J gave up 8 bases; unmatched junction bases: 15. This CDR3 reads CASSNDPRQGLGGYTF. As DNA, the CDR3 is TGTGCCAGTAGTAATGATCCGCGACAGGGGTTAGGAGGCTACACCTTC.

The V and J genes are TRBV19 and TRBJ1-3; weak D call: TRBD1 (5 bases). CDR1 and CDR2 (germline): LNHDA, SQIVND (reference sequence). V lost 1 base and J 4 bases, leaving 11 bases between the germline ends. CDR3 length: 15 amino acids. CDR3 region: CASSIGGTSGNTIYF. The CDR3 nucleotides are TGTGCCAGTAGTATAGGGGGGACTTCGGGAAACACCATATATTTT.

V is TRBV4-1 and J is TRBJ2-3; 9 bases match TRBD1. The CDR3 loop spans 15 amino acids. CDR1 MGHRA and CDR2 YSYEKL come from the germline V gene. Losses at the gene ends were 4 bases for V and 7 bases for J; bases not matched to a gene: 9. The CDR3 reads CASSRGRDRDYTQYF. The CDR3 DNA is TGCGCCAGCAGCCGCGGCCGGGACAGGGATTATACGCAGTATTTT.

This chain joins TRBV5-1 and TRBJ2-7, with TRBD1 as a possible D gene (6 bases). The V end lost 5 bases, the J end lost 2 bases, and 11 bases lay between the germline ends. This CDR3 contains 13 residues. The germline CDR1 and CDR2 sequences are SGHRS and YFSETQ. CDR3 in amino acids: CASRQGATYEQYF. The CDR3 DNA sequence: TGCGCCAGCAGACAGGGAGCAACCTACGAGCAGTACTTC.

V gene TRBV5-1 combines with J gene TRBJ2-5; TRBD2 matches 9 bases. The CDR3 is 15 residues long. Germline V gene data show CDR1 as SGHRS and CDR2 as YFSETQ. V dropped 2 bases and J dropped 5; count of bases not matched to a gene: 7. CDR3 coding DNA: TGCGCCAGCAGCTTAGCGCGGGGGGGCGTGGAGACCCAGTACTTC. Translation gives CASSLARGGVETQYF.

This clone occurred once. The chain couples TRBV9 to TRBJ2-1, with TRBD2 identical over 13 bases. Per germline, CDR1 SGDLS and CDR2 YYNGEE. The CDR3 length is 19 residues. Trimming cost V 4 bases and J 3 bases; bases outside gene matches: 13. CDR3 loop: CASSSPRTSGSKNYNEQFF. CDR3 nucleotide sequence: TGTGCCAGCAGCTCCCCCCGGACTAGCGGGAGTAAAAACTACAATGAGCAGTTCTTC.

The genes are TRBV27 and TRBJ1-2; 10 nucleotides align to TRBD1. Germline V gene sequence: CDR1 MNHEY, CDR2 SMNVEV (reference sequence). This CDR3 is 17 amino acids long. Germline trimming cut 0 bases from V and 5 bases from J; bases unmatched to any gene: 9. DNA of the CDR3: TGTGCCAGCAGTTTATCCCGGACAGGGGGAGGCCCATATGGCTACACCTTC. Protein product: CASSLSRTGGGPYGYTF.

This rearrangement joins TRBV5-1 to TRBJ2-1, with D possibly being TRBD2 (5 bases). The V gene lost 1 base and the J gene lost 4 bases, with 6 bases spanning the gap. CDR3 length equals 13 residues. CDR1 and CDR2 (germline): SGHRS, YFSETQ. In DNA, the CDR3 is TGCGCCAGCAGCTTGCCGGGGTACAATGAGCAGTTCTTC. This codes for CASSLPGYNEQFF.

The chain couples TRBV6-5 to TRBJ1-6; tentative D call: TRBD1 (5 bases). CDR1 and CDR2 from the germline V gene are MNHEY and SVGAGI. The CDR3 totals 14 residues. V was trimmed by 6 bases and J by 6 bases, leaving 12 bases between them. The CDR3 DNA follows: TGTGCCAGCAGGAGCCCGGGACTTAATTCACCCCTCCACTTT. Residues: CASRSPGLNSPLHF.